This entry describes one TCR beta chain. As originally analysed: It was from reference gene primer amplification that nucleated cell counts were estimated. The table came from immunoSEQ multiplex PCR; TCRdb's copy has only in-frame clones and leaves some out. That table supplies the V and J calls and clone size; D and trimming were determined from the DNA. The table records 150,000 or so clones, 88% of them present only once. This specimen belongs to a study of blood T cell repertoires in COVID-19. In the study overall: The United States, Italy and Spain provided the acute and convalescent COVID-19 samples. PBMCs, B-cell-depleted T cells, or T cells provided the cDNA or gDNA that made up the material.

Germline-derived CDR1 and CDR2 are SGHRS and YFSETQ. Germline trimming cut 5 bases from V and 1 base from J; bases unmatched to any gene: 8. The CDR3 covers 15 residues. The chain uses TRBV5-1 and TRBJ2-5; TRBD2 aligns across 7 bases. Sample: peripheral blood. The origin of this receptor is a man aged 50 or older with acute or convalescent COVID-19. The CDR3 region is CASSPGGGIQETQYF. CDR3 DNA: TGCGCCAGCAGTCCGGGGGGAGGGATCCAAGAGACCCAGTACTTC. The complete variable domain, with remaining parts taken from reference TRBV5-1 and TRBJ2-5, reads KAGVTQTPRYLIKTRGQQVTLSCSPISGHRSVSWYQQTPGQGLQFLFEYFSETQRNKGNFPGRFSGRQFSNSRSEMNVSTLELGDSALYLCASSPGGGIQETQYFGPGTRLLVL.